The table lists the clone carrying this T cell receptor beta chain with a count of one. These data come from a study of blood T cell dynamics during melanoma immunotherapy. The time point here: week 3, after first cycle of checkpoint inhibitor. At 12 weeks after first infusion, RECIST 1.1 defined response for most patients. V lost 3 bases, J lost 3 bases, and 9 bases lay in between. The CDR3 has 15 residues. Germline CDR1 MNHEY, CDR2 SMNVEV (reference sequence). Profiling relied on immunoSEQ multiplex PCR, and the TCRdb table lists in-frame clones only, not all of them. The sample has thousands of clones, 88% seen once.

The chain employs TRBV27 and TRBJ1-6; maybe TRBD1 (5 bases). The sample was blood, taken from a patient treated with checkpoint blockade. The TCR originated in a human donor with melanoma. The CDR3, as DNA: TGTGCCAGCAGTTTTGGCCAGGGCTATAATTCACCCCTCCACTTT. Translating it yields CASSFGQGYNSPLHF.